The next 23 T cell receptor beta chains were all read from a single sample in a study of neurological immune-mediated disorders. A single record per CDR3 protein comes from TCRdb applying MiXCR to the 5' RACE reads. Of some 60,000 distinct CDR3 sequences listed, roughly 3.3% are singletons. Input material: PBMCs. These receptors were obtained from a woman younger than 45 with multiple sclerosis.

This clonotype was counted at least ten times. The V call is TRBV7-2, the J call TRBJ2-1; tentative D call: TRBD1 (5 bases). The CDR3 has 17 amino acids. Germline lookup yields CDR1 SGHTA and CDR2 FQGNSA. V was pared by 5 bases and J by 10 bases, with 27 bases between. CDR3 sequence reads: CASSTIPPVILSGEQFF. CDR3 bases: TGTGCCAGCAGCACCATCCCGCCCGTAATCCTTTCAGGGGAGCAGTTCTTC. Combining the CDR3 with reference TRBV7-2 and TRBJ2-1 gives the whole variable domain GAGVSQSPSNKVTEKGKDVELRCDPISGHTALYWYRQSLGQGLEFLIYFQGNSAPDKSGLPSDRFSAERTGGSVSTLTIQRTQQEDSAVYLCASSTIPPVILSGEQFFGPGTRLTVL.

Regarding this clonotype: With a much larger clone just one base away, this may be a read error. This chain uses TRBV20-1 with TRBJ2-1; a weak D match, TRBD2 (6 bases). V lost 3 bases, J lost 7 bases, and 19 bases lay in between. Germline V gives CDR1 DFQATT, CDR2 SNEGSKA (reference sequence). The CDR3 has 15 amino acids. CDR3 in DNA: TGCAGTGCTAGGGCGGGGCTAGTGGACTATAATGAGCAGTTCTTC. Protein sequence: CSARAGLVDYNEQFF.

This clonotype came up many times. The chain links TRBV5-1 to TRBJ2-3; the D call may be TRBD1 or TRBD2 (5 bases each). Deletions cut 3 bases from V and 2 bases from J, with 22 bases between. The CDR3 contains 18 residues. Looked up from germline, CDR1 is SGHRS and CDR2 is YFSETQ. This CDR3 is CASSYPTGTNTPTDTQYF. CDR3 nucleotides: TGCGCCAGCAGCTACCCAACCGGGACCAACACTCCCACAGATACGCAGTATTTT.

There are a few counts of this clonotype. The V gene is TRBV27, the J gene TRBJ1-1; D may be TRBD1 (5 bases). This CDR3 comprises 15 residues. The germline V gene encodes CDR1 MNHEY and CDR2 SMNVEV (reference sequence). Trimming took off 5 bases at V and 4 bases at J, with 17 bases between the two ends. The CDR3 reads CASSTGDGGATEAFF. The CDR3 DNA reads TGTGCCAGCAGTACCGGGGACGGAGGGGCCACTGAAGCTTTCTTT.

This clonotype was recorded many times. The rearrangement uses TRBV5-1 and TRBJ2-3; D is uncertain. V dropped 0 bases and J dropped 4 bases, with 12 bases sitting between them. The length of the CDR3 is 15 residues. Germline V lookup: CDR1 SGHRS, CDR2 YFSETQ. The CDR3 region has the DNA TGCGCCAGCAGCTTGGGGTCCTTCGGAGCAGATACGCAGTATTTT. Translating gives CASSLGSFGADTQYF.

Ten or more counts support this clonotype. The rearrangement uses TRBV6-5 and TRBJ2-3; TRBD2 aligns across 11 bases. The CDR3 consists of 16 residues. Trimming removed 2 bases from V and 3 bases from J; junction bases left unmatched: 4. Germline CDR1 reads MNHEY; CDR2 reads SVGAGI. CDR3 protein: CASSYDSGGATDTQYF. In nucleotides, the CDR3 is TGTGCCAGCAGTTACGATAGCGGGGGGGCGACAGATACGCAGTATTTT.

This clonotype appeared many times. The CDR3 reads CASAPGRVDDIQYF. In DNA form, the CDR3 reads TGTGCCAGCGCCCCCGGTCGGGTTGACGACATTCAGTACTTC. This chain joins TRBV6-5 and TRBJ2-4; D gene ambiguous. The V and J ends lost 8 bases and 8 bases respectively, with 19 bases between them. The CDR3 is 14 residues long. CDR1 is MNHEY, CDR2 SVGAGI, per germline.

This clonotype showed up many times. V usage is TRBV15 and J usage is TRBJ1-1; D is unclear. The length of the CDR3 is 15 residues. V gave up 1 base and J gave up 5 bases, with 14 bases separating them. Germline V CDR1 and CDR2: LNHNV, YYDKDF (reference sequence). CDR3 bases: TGTGCCACCAGCAGAGGCTACTCCATGATAACTGAAGCTTTCTTT. Protein sequence: CATSRGYSMITEAFF. Filled out from reference TRBV15 and TRBJ1-1, the complete variable domain reads DAMVIQNPRYQVTQFGKPVTLSCSQTLNHNVMYWYQQKSSQAPKLLFHYYDKDFNNEADTPDNFQSRRPNTSFCFLDIRSPGLGDTAMYLCATSRGYSMITEAFFGQGTRLTVV.

A few counts support this clonotype. The V call is TRBV20-1, the J call TRBJ1-6; D is possibly TRBD1 (5 bases). The CDR3 spans 13 residues. The germline V and J ends were trimmed by 3 bases and 6 bases, with 9 bases remaining between them. CDR1 is DFQATT and CDR2 is SNEGSKA in the germline V gene (reference sequence). In DNA, the CDR3 is TGCAGTGCTAGGGGGCAAGCTAATTCACCCCTCCACTTT. Translation gives CSARGQANSPLHF.

This clonotype was observed at least ten times. V is TRBV6-6 and J is TRBJ2-1; tentatively, D is TRBD1 (8 bases). Trimming pared 5 bases from V and 1 base from J, leaving 12 bases between. The CDR3 extends over 15 amino acids. Per the germline V gene, CDR1 is MNHNY and CDR2 is SVGAGI (reference sequence). CDR3 nucleotide sequence: TGTGCCAGCAGTCAACAGGGGGGGTCCTACAATGAGCAGTTCTTC. Translation gives CASSQQGGSYNEQFF.

This clonotype was found a few times. The chain couples TRBV6-1 to TRBJ1-4; D gene uncertain. The CDR3 covers 16 residues. Germline CDR1 MNHNS, CDR2 SASEGT. Trimming took 8 bases from V and 8 from J, leaving 24 bases between them. The CDR3 spells CASAGSQKDLTEKLFF. The CDR3 DNA reads TGTGCCAGCGCCGGGTCCCAGAAAGACCTAACCGAAAAACTGTTTTTT.

This clonotype was picked up many times. The rearrangement links TRBV6-5 to TRBJ1-1, with D unresolved. Germline CDR1 MNHEY, CDR2 SVGAGI. This CDR3 comprises 13 residues. Trimming removed 2 bases from V and 10 bases from J, with 14 bases in between. The CDR3 here is CASSYTPQVGAFF. In DNA form, the CDR3 reads TGTGCCAGCAGTTACACCCCGCAGGTGGGAGCTTTCTTT.

At least ten counts were recorded for this clonotype. The J gene is TRBJ2-3, the V gene TRBV15, with 16 bases aligning to TRBD2. V dropped 4 bases and J dropped 4; count of bases not matched to a gene: 14. This CDR3 contains 20 residues. Germline lookup yields CDR1 LNHNV and CDR2 YYDKDF (reference sequence). In nucleotides, the CDR3 is TGTGCCACCAGCATCTCCCGCGGGACTAGCGGGAGGGTTTATGCAGATACGCAGTATTTT. Its translation is CATSISRGTSGRVYADTQYF.

This clonotype was observed at least ten times. The rearrangement uses TRBV11-2 and TRBJ2-1; the match to TRBD2 covers 7 bases. The length of the CDR3 is 13 residues. Germline lookup yields CDR1 SGHAT and CDR2 FQNNGV. V was pared by 5 bases and J by 12 bases, with 10 bases of the junction left unmatched. The chain's CDR3 is CASSPIGLGGQFF. CDR3 nucleotides: TGTGCCAGCAGCCCAATTGGACTAGGTGGGCAGTTCTTC.

On this clonotype: A much larger clone lies a single base off, so this may be a read error. V usage is TRBV7-2 and J usage is TRBJ2-1; D remains ambiguous. The CDR3 is 13 residues long. Germline assignment: CDR1 SGHTA and CDR2 FQGNSA. The CDR3 nucleotides are TGTGCCATCAGCTTAGATACCTACAATGAGCAGTTCTTC. Its translation is CAISLDTYNEQFF.

This clonotype was detected many times. The rearrangement joins TRBV7-3 to TRBJ2-3; D assignment may be TRBD1 or TRBD2 (6 bases each). Trimming left V 5 bases short and J 6 bases short, with 18 bases between. The CDR3 is made up of 15 amino acids. CDR1 and CDR2 (germline): SGHTA, FQGTGA. The CDR3 loop reads CASSQNGGAWDTQYF. As DNA, the CDR3 is TGTGCCAGCAGCCAGAACGGGGGCGCTTGGGATACGCAGTATTTT.

This clonotype was observed at least ten times. J is TRBJ2-2 and V is TRBV5-6; TRBD2 matches at 7 bases. V trimming: 4 bases; J trimming: 5 bases; junction bases outside the gene matches: 8. CDR1 SGHDT and CDR2 YYEEEE come from the germline V gene. The CDR3 is 15 residues long. For the CDR3, the DNA is TGTGCCAGCAGCAATGTAGGGCGGGGGACCGGGGAGCTGTTTTTT. Amino acids: CASSNVGRGTGELFF.

This clonotype was picked up many times. The V and J genes are TRBV12-3 or TRBV12-4 and TRBJ2-5; the D is unclear. The CDR3 has 13 residues. V lost 5 bases to trimming and J lost 5 bases, with 12 bases between them. CDR3 sequence reads: CASSPSMEETQYF. The CDR3 DNA follows: TGTGCCAGCAGTCCCTCTATGGAGGAGACCCAGTACTTC.

There are many counts of this clonotype. The chain uses TRBV5-1 and TRBJ2-7; 7 nucleotides match TRBD1. V was clipped by 2 bases and J by 3 bases; unmatched bases: 5. The CDR3 has 14 amino acids. Germline lookup yields CDR1 SGHRS and CDR2 YFSETQ. DNA of the CDR3: TGCGCCAGCAGCTTTTACGGACAGGACTACGAGCAGTACTTC. The encoded protein is CASSFYGQDYEQYF.

To note about this clonotype: A much larger clone differs from this one at a single base, so this may be a read error. This chain links TRBV28 with TRBJ2-3; 13 bases are a match to TRBD2. CDR1 and CDR2 from the germline V gene are MDHEN and SYDVKM. CDR3 size: 16 residues. The J segment lost 2 bases and the V segment lost 11 bases, leaving 10 bases of the junction unmatched. As DNA, the CDR3 is TGTGCCTCGCCCCCGACTAGCGGGAGGCACACAGATACGCAGTATTTT. It codes for CASPPTSGRHTDTQYF.

This clonotype was seen at least ten times. This rearrangement joins TRBV5-1 to TRBJ1-5; D might be TRBD1 (5 bases). Trimming took 2 bases from V and 4 from J, leaving 10 bases between them. The CDR3 sequence is 14 residues long. Germline V lookup: CDR1 SGHRS, CDR2 YFSETQ. The CDR3: CASSFGGRNQPQHF. The CDR3, as DNA: TGCGCCAGCAGCTTCGGGGGAAGGAATCAGCCCCAGCATTTT.

This clonotype was found many times. CDR3 residues: CSPERVTSYNEQFF. As DNA, the CDR3 is TGCAGCCCGGAAAGAGTTACCTCCTACAATGAGCAGTTCTTC. The genes are TRBV20-1 and TRBJ2-1; D is unclear. CDR3 size: 14 residues. Germline V gene lookup returns CDR1 DFQATT and CDR2 SNEGSKA (reference sequence).

This clonotype was seen at least ten times. The J gene is TRBJ2-1, the V gene TRBV14; 7 bases fit TRBD2. Germline CDR1 reads SGHDN; CDR2 reads FVKESK. The CDR3 extends over 16 amino acids. The junction had 5 bases not matched to a gene; V was cut back by 1 base and J by 2 bases. The CDR3 nucleotides are TGTGCCAGCAGCCAAGTGAGACTAGCTACCTACAATGAGCAGTTCTTC. Its protein product is CASSQVRLATYNEQFF.